This is a list of T cell receptor beta chains from one sample in a study of cytomegalovirus exposure and HLA in healthy donors. The assay was immunoSEQ multiplex PCR, and TCRdb's table has in-frame clones only and misses some. The table records 150,000 to 200,000 clones, 80% of them present only once. Sequenced sample: PBMCs. The receptors come from a man aged 30 to 39 in good health and CMV-seropositive. The CDR3 runs from the conserved cysteine through the conserved F or W. The order of the fields is clone size, CDR3 length, D gene, V gene, J gene, CDR3 protein, CDR3 DNA. The D gene is left open where the match is weak. The size of a clone is reported for some rows only, either as once, few or many, or as a class for expanded clones.

clone_size: once; cdr3_length: 16; d_call: TRBD1; v_call: TRBV19; j_call: TRBJ1-6; cdr3_aa: CASSMLWGQGNSPLHF; cdr3_nt: TGTGCCAGTAGTATGCTGTGGGGACAGGGAAATTCACCCCTCCACTTT
clone_size: NA; cdr3_length: 14; d_call: TRBD1; v_call: TRBV28; j_call: TRBJ1-1; cdr3_aa: CASSTDRENTEAFF; cdr3_nt: TGTGCCAGCAGTACCGACAGGGAGAACACTGAAGCTTTCTTT
clone_size: NA; cdr3_length: 16; d_call: NA; v_call: TRBV5-6; j_call: TRBJ2-5; cdr3_aa: CASSLVQGWYQETQYF; cdr3_nt: TGTGCCAGCAGCTTGGTTCAGGGGTGGTACCAAGAGACCCAGTACTTC
clone_size: NA; cdr3_length: 15; d_call: TRBD1; v_call: TRBV5-1; j_call: TRBJ2-1; cdr3_aa: CASSYAGTGLNEQFF; cdr3_nt: TGCGCCAGCAGTTATGCCGGGACAGGGCTCAATGAGCAGTTCTTC
clone_size: NA; cdr3_length: 10; d_call: NA; v_call: TRBV20-1; j_call: TRBJ2-5; cdr3_aa: CSARRETQYF; cdr3_nt: TGCAGTGCTAGGCGCGAGACCCAGTACTTC
clone_size: NA; cdr3_length: 14; d_call: TRBD1; v_call: TRBV28; j_call: TRBJ1-1; cdr3_aa: CASSLGQGDTEAFF; cdr3_nt: TGTGCCAGCAGTTTAGGACAGGGGGACACTGAAGCTTTCTTT
clone_size: NA; cdr3_length: 15; d_call: NA; v_call: TRBV5-1; j_call: TRBJ1-1; cdr3_aa: CASSLARLMNTEAFF; cdr3_nt: TGCGCCAGCAGCCTAGCCCGTCTGATGAACACTGAAGCTTTCTTT
clone_size: few; cdr3_length: 15; d_call: NA; v_call: TRBV6-5; j_call: TRBJ1-5; cdr3_aa: CASRVRDTSNQPQHF; cdr3_nt: TGTGCCAGCAGGGTCCGGGACACAAGCAATCAGCCCCAGCATTTT
clone_size: NA; cdr3_length: 14; d_call: TRBD2; v_call: TRBV6-1; j_call: TRBJ2-7; cdr3_aa: CASSASSGSYEQYF; cdr3_nt: TGTGCCAGCAGTGCGTCTAGCGGGAGCTACGAGCAGTACTTC
clone_size: NA; cdr3_length: 13; d_call: NA; v_call: TRBV7-8; j_call: TRBJ1-5; cdr3_aa: CASSLSGNQPQHF; cdr3_nt: TGTGCCAGCAGCTTATCAGGCAATCAGCCCCAGCATTTT
clone_size: NA; cdr3_length: 15; d_call: TRBD1; v_call: TRBV10-3; j_call: TRBJ1-1; cdr3_aa: CAIRRQGAGNTEAFF; cdr3_nt: TGTGCCATCAGGCGACAGGGGGCCGGGAACACTGAAGCTTTCTTT
clone_size: once; cdr3_length: 18; d_call: TRBD2; v_call: TRBV6-1; j_call: TRBJ2-5; cdr3_aa: CASSERRGASGNQETQYF; cdr3_nt: TGTGCCAGCAGTGAACGTCGGGGTGCTAGCGGGAACCAAGAGACCCAGTACTTC
clone_size: once; cdr3_length: 14; d_call: NA; v_call: TRBV5-1; j_call: TRBJ1-6; cdr3_aa: CASSSGAFNSPLHF; cdr3_nt: TGCGCCAGCAGCTCCGGTGCCTTTAATTCACCCCTCCACTTT
clone_size: NA; cdr3_length: 14; d_call: NA; v_call: TRBV5-5; j_call: TRBJ1-4; cdr3_aa: CASSLGALDEKLFF; cdr3_nt: TGTGCCAGCAGCTTGGGTGCGCTTGATGAAAAACTGTTTTTT
clone_size: once; cdr3_length: 16; d_call: TRBD1; v_call: TRBV6-4; j_call: TRBJ1-1; cdr3_aa: CASSGEDRGRETEAFF; cdr3_nt: TGTGCCAGCAGTGGGGAGGACAGGGGGCGAGAGACTGAAGCTTTCTTT